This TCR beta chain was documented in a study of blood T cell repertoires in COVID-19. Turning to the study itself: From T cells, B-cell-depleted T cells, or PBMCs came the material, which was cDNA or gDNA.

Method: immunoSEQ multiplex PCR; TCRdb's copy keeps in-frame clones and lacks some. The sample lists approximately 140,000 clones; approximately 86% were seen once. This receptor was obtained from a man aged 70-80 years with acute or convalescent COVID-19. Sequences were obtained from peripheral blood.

DNA of the CDR3: TGTGCCAGCAGCCAAGACCCAGCGGGAGCCCCCCTGCGGTTCTTC. This encodes CASSQDPAGAPLRFF. This chain joins TRBV3-1 (or the pseudogene TRBV3-2) and TRBJ2-1, with TRBD2 matching over 8 bases. Germline CDR1 reads LGHDT; CDR2 reads YNNKEL (reference sequence). The CDR3 consists of 15 residues. V lost 0 bases, J lost 15 bases, and 13 bases stayed unmatched.